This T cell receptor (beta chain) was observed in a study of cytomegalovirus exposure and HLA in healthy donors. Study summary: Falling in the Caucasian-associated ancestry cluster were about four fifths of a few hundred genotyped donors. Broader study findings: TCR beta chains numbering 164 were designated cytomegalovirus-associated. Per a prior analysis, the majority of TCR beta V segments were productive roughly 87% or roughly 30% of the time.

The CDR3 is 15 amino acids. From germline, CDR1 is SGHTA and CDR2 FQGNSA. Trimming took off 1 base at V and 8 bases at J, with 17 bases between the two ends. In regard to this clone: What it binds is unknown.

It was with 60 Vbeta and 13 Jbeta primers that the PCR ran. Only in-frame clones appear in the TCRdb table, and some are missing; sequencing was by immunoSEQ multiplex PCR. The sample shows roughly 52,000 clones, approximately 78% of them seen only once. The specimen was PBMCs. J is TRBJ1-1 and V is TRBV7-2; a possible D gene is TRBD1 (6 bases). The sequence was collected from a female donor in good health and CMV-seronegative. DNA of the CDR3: TGTGCCAGCAGCTTAGGGGGTGGGGGGGCCTACGAAGCTTTCTTT. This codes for CASSLGGGGAYEAFF. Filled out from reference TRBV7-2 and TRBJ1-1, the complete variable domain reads GAGVSQSPSNKVTEKGKDVELRCDPISGHTALYWYRQSLGQGLEFLIYFQGNSAPDKSGLPSDRFSAERTGGSVSTLTIQRTQQEDSAVYLCASSLGGGGAYEAFFGQGTRLTVV.